These 25 T cell receptor beta chains came from one sample sequenced in a study of blood T cell repertoires in COVID-19. Here immunoSEQ multiplex PCR was the method, and the copy in TCRdb shows in-frame clones only, minus some. The table shows roughly 230,000 clones, with 75% to 90% occurring only once. The sequencing sample was made of peripheral blood. These receptor sequences come from a woman aged 40 to 49 who had recovered from COVID-19.

The rearrangement joins TRBV7-9 to TRBJ2-5, with D possibly matching TRBD2 (6 bases). CDR1 is SEHNR, CDR2 FQNEAQ, per germline (reference sequence). V lost 1 base and J lost 3, with 12 bases in between. This CDR3 region has 15 residues. CDR3 in amino acids: CASSLGAGREETQYF. CDR3 DNA sequence: TGTGCCAGCAGCTTAGGGGCGGGGCGAGAAGAGACCCAGTACTTC.

The chain joins TRBV21-1 to TRBJ2-7; the table's D gene call, TRBD1, was not cross checked with the DNA. TRBV21-1 is recorded as a pseudogene. This CDR3 region has 15 residues. The CDR3 DNA is TGTGCCAGCAGCAAAGAGTCCAGGGTAAGTTCCGAGCAGTACGTC. It yields the protein CASSKESRVSSEQYV.

This chain joins TRBV19 and TRBJ2-1; 12 bases line up with TRBD2. Germline-derived CDR1 and CDR2 are LNHDA and SQIVND (reference sequence). V gave up 0 bases and J gave up 9 bases; unmatched junction bases: 9. The CDR3 has 17 residues. In DNA form, the CDR3 reads TGTGCCAGTAGTATAGACAGACTAGCGGGAGAAGGTGGTGAGCAGTTCTTC. It codes for CASSIDRLAGEGGEQFF.

V is TRBV28 and J is TRBJ1-2; no definite D call. Trimming pared 6 bases from V and 1 base from J, leaving 12 bases between. The CDR3 is made up of 14 amino acids. Germline V CDR1 and CDR2: MDHEN, SYDVKM. For the CDR3, the DNA is TGTGCCAGCAGAAACCCATCAGTTAACTATGGCTACACCTTC. Translated, it gives CASRNPSVNYGYTF.

The chain couples TRBV11-2 to TRBJ1-6; possible D gene TRBD1, 5 bases. Trimming shortened V by 1 base and J by 10 bases, and 14 bases separated the two germline ends. Germline lookup yields CDR1 SGHAT and CDR2 FQNNGV. This CDR3 region has 15 residues. Here the CDR3 reads CASSLVGQGRSPLHF. CDR3 DNA sequence: TGTGCCAGCAGCTTAGTGGGCCAGGGTCGGTCACCCCTCCACTTT.

The chain joins TRBV6-5 to TRBJ1-6; a possible D gene is TRBD1 (5 bases). Between the trimmed V and J ends, which lost 7 bases and 10 bases, there was a span of 17 bases. Germline values: CDR1 MNHEY, CDR2 SVGAGI. The CDR3 covers 14 residues. The CDR3 loop reads CASTRGRDGSPLHF. The DNA for the CDR3 is TGTGCCAGCACCCGGGGGAGGGACGGATCACCCCTCCACTTT.

The chain links TRBV13 to TRBJ2-5, with 7 bases lining up with TRBD1. The CDR3 extends over 14 amino acids. After removal of 5 bases from V and 1 base from J, the junction contained 4 bases not matched to a gene. Germline CDR1 PRHDT, CDR2 FYEKMQ (reference sequence). For the CDR3, the DNA is TGTGCCAGCAGCACCCGGGACAGCCAAGAGACCCAGTACTTC. Translated: CASSTRDSQETQYF. Variable domain in full (rest from reference TRBV13 and TRBJ2-5): AAGVIQSPRHLIKEKRETATLKCYPIPRHDTVYWYQQGPGQDPQFLISFYEKMQSDKGSIPDRFSAQQFSDYHSELNMSSLELGDSALYFCASSTRDSQETQYFGPGTRLLVL.

This clone has more than one count but fewer than ten. The chain joins TRBV19 to TRBJ2-5; TRBD2 is a possible D gene (6 bases). Germline V CDR1 and CDR2: LNHDA, SQIVND (reference sequence). The ends were cut back, 6 bases at V and 2 bases at J, with 7 bases in the middle. The CDR3 has 12 amino acids. The CDR3: CASSRGQETQYF. DNA for the CDR3: TGTGCCAGTAGCCGGGGGCAAGAGACCCAGTACTTC. Full variable domain (rest looked up from reference TRBV19 and TRBJ2-5): DGGITQSPKYLFRKEGQNVTLSCEQNLNHDAMYWYRQDPGQGLRLIYYSQIVNDFQKGDIAEGYSVSREKKESFPLTVTSAQKNPTAFYLCASSRGQETQYFGPGTRLLVL.

The rearrangement links TRBV7-6 to TRBJ2-1; 12 bases match TRBD2. Looked up from germline, CDR1 is SGHVS and CDR2 is FNYEAQ. There are 15 residues in the CDR3. With 8 bases clipped from V and 9 bases from J, the junction kept 11 bases outside the gene matches. The CDR3 nucleotides are TGTGCCAGCGAAAGGACTAGCGGGAATTACGGTGAGCAGTTCTTC. Its protein is CASERTSGNYGEQFF. The complete variable domain, with remaining parts taken from reference TRBV7-6 and TRBJ2-1, reads GAGVSQSPRYKVTKRGQDVALRCDPISGHVSLYWYRQALGQGPEFLTYFNYEAQQDKSGLPNDRFSAERPEGSISTLTIQRTEQRDSAMYRCASERTSGNYGEQFFGPGTRLTVL.

The chain couples TRBV24-1 to TRBJ2-1; maybe TRBD2 (6 bases). V lost 3 bases to trimming and J lost 7 bases, with 12 bases between them. Germline V gives CDR1 KGHDR, CDR2 SFDVKD. This CDR3 is 14 amino acids long. In DNA, the CDR3 is TGTGCCACCAGTGATCCCGGGACTTCAAATGAGCAGTTCTTC. Translated, it gives CATSDPGTSNEQFF.

The V and J genes are TRBV4-1 and TRBJ2-3; D not certain. Per germline, CDR1 MGHRA and CDR2 YSYEKL. Trimming removed 1 base from V and 3 bases from J, with 11 bases in between. The CDR3 consists of 15 residues. CDR3 amino acids: CASSQVDLGTDTQYF. In nucleotides, the CDR3 is TGCGCCAGCAGCCAAGTGGATCTAGGAACAGATACGCAGTATTTT.

V is TRBV5-1 and J is TRBJ1-2; 7 nucleotides agree with TRBD1. Germline CDR1 reads SGHRS; CDR2 reads YFSETQ. J was trimmed by 6 bases and V by 4 bases; bases with no gene match: 9. The CDR3 covers 14 residues. CDR3 nucleotides: TGCGCCAGCAGCCGCATCAGGGGGTCTGATGGCTACACCTTC. Translation: CASSRIRGSDGYTF.

This clone was found a few times. The chain carries TRBV30 and TRBJ1-2; the match to TRBD1 covers 7 bases. The length of the CDR3 is 13 residues. V was clipped by 2 bases and J by 4 bases; unmatched bases: 4. Germline-derived CDR1 and CDR2 are GTSNPN and SVGIG (reference sequence). The CDR3 DNA reads as TGTGCCTGGAGTCGGACAGGTAGCTATGGCTACACCTTC. It encodes CAWSRTGSYGYTF. Full variable domain (rest looked up from reference TRBV30 and TRBJ1-2): SQTIHQWPATLVQPVGSPLSLECTVEGTSNPNLYWYRQAAGRGLQLLFYSVGIGQISSEVPQNLSASRPQDRQFILSSKKLLLSDSGFYLCAWSRTGSYGYTFGSGTRLTVV.

The gene calls are TRBV19 and TRBJ1-1; D perhaps matches TRBD1 (5 bases). Germline CDR1 reads LNHDA; CDR2 reads SQIVND (reference sequence). V was trimmed by 8 bases and J by 6 bases, leaving 13 bases between them. The CDR3 runs to 12 residues. CDR3 amino acids: CASLSPGAEAFF. CDR3 coding DNA: TGTGCCAGTCTATCCCCGGGGGCTGAAGCTTTCTTT.

This clone was counted once. V is TRBV7-2 and J is TRBJ2-3, with D hard to call. The CDR3 has 13 residues. The germline CDR1 and CDR2 sequences are SGHTA and FQGNSA. V shed 3 bases and J shed 1 base, with 5 bases lying between them. This CDR3 reads CASSFRGTDTQYF. CDR3 in DNA: TGTGCCAGCAGCTTCCGGGGCACAGATACGCAGTATTTT. The full variable domain, completed using reference TRBV7-2 and TRBJ2-3, is GAGVSQSPSNKVTEKGKDVELRCDPISGHTALYWYRQSLGQGLEFLIYFQGNSAPDKSGLPSDRFSAERTGGSVSTLTIQRTQQEDSAVYLCASSFRGTDTQYFGPGTRLTVL.

The gene calls are TRBV29-1 and TRBJ2-7; possibly TRBD1 for D (7 bases). V was clipped by 1 base and J by 7 bases, with 14 bases between them. The CDR3 spans 13 residues. Germline assignment: CDR1 SQVTM and CDR2 ANQGSEA. The CDR3 region is CSVEGQGGREQYF. The CDR3 nucleotides read TGCAGCGTTGAAGGTCAGGGGGGAAGGGAGCAGTACTTC.

The chain couples TRBV7-9 to TRBJ1-6, with D tentatively TRBD1 (5 bases). This CDR3 has 13 amino acids. V was cut by 5 bases and J by 8 bases, with 10 bases left in between. Germline V lookup: CDR1 SEHNR, CDR2 FQNEAQ (reference sequence). This CDR3 is CASSLRGDSPLHF. The DNA for the CDR3 is TGTGCCAGCAGCCTCCGGGGGGATTCACCCCTCCACTTT.

This clone turned up a few times. V is TRBV4-3 and J is TRBJ2-2, with 7 bases aligning to TRBD1. This CDR3 region has 17 residues. Trimming cost V 1 base and J 0 bases; bases outside gene matches: 5. In germline, CDR1 is LGHNA, CDR2 YSLEER. Here the CDR3 DNA reads TGCGCCAGCAGCCAAGGACGGACAGGCGCGAACACCGGGGAGCTGTTTTTT. Amino acids: CASSQGRTGANTGELFF.

The CDR3 region is CASSQDHTGRAYNEQFF. The CDR3 nucleotides read TGCGCCAGCAGCCAAGATCATACAGGTCGGGCCTACAATGAGCAGTTCTTC. The rearrangement uses TRBV4-3 and TRBJ2-1, with D perhaps matching TRBD1 (5 bases). V shed 0 bases and J shed 2 bases, with 14 bases lying between them. The CDR3 is 17 amino acids. Germline CDR1 reads LGHNA; CDR2 reads YSLEER.

The V call is TRBV20-1, the J call TRBJ1-5; D is perhaps TRBD1 (6 bases). V lost 3 bases, J lost 5 bases, and 14 bases lay in between. Germline assignment: CDR1 DFQATT and CDR2 SNEGSKA (reference sequence). The CDR3 has 14 amino acids. CDR3 region: CSASDGQTDQPQHF. DNA for the CDR3: TGCAGTGCTAGTGACGGACAGACGGATCAGCCCCAGCATTTT.

The chain couples TRBV10-2 to TRBJ1-2; TRBD1 might be the D (6 bases). Trimming shortened V by 5 bases and J by 7 bases, and 11 bases separated the two germline ends. The CDR3 is 12 amino acids. The V gene's germline CDR1 is WSHSY and CDR2 SAAADI. The CDR3 DNA reads as TGCGCCAGCAGTTTAACAGGGAGTGGCTACACCTTC. Translated: CASSLTGSGYTF.

This chain links TRBV28 with TRBJ1-1; 7 bases match TRBD1. Per germline, CDR1 MDHEN and CDR2 SYDVKM. This CDR3 is 13 amino acids long. The trim removed 2 bases at V and 3 bases at J, leaving 0 bases unmatched. CDR3 sequence reads: CASSLDRDTEAFF. In DNA form, the CDR3 reads TGTGCCAGCAGTTTAGACAGGGACACTGAAGCTTTCTTT.

The chain has TRBV9 and TRBJ1-3; 11 bases fit TRBD1. This CDR3 comprises 17 residues. Germline V lookup: CDR1 SGDLS, CDR2 YYNGEE. V was clipped by 8 bases and J by 3 bases; unmatched bases: 13. CDR3 in amino acids: CARKGRTGGQGGNTIYF. CDR3 DNA sequence: TGTGCCAGAAAGGGGAGGACAGGGGGCCAGGGTGGAAACACCATATATTTT.

J is TRBJ1-6 and V is TRBV18; D not certain. The CDR3 length is 18 residues. The germline V gene encodes CDR1 KGHSH and CDR2 LQKENI. Trimming took 6 bases from V and 7 from J, leaving 25 bases between them. In DNA form, the CDR3 reads TGTGCCAGCTCCCCTCTCTCTCAGGCTCCACACATCAATTCACCCCTCCACTTT. It translates to CASSPLSQAPHINSPLHF.

V is TRBV7-6 and J is TRBJ1-4, with TRBD1 as a possible D gene (6 bases). Trimming left V 5 bases short and J 7 bases short, with 17 bases between. This CDR3 is 15 amino acids long. Germline assignment: CDR1 SGHVS and CDR2 FNYEAQ. CDR3 nucleotide sequence: TGTGCCAGCAGCAAGACGACAGGTTTGGGTGAAAAACTGTTTTTT. This translates into CASSKTTGLGEKLFF.